These 27 T cell receptor beta chains share one sample of origin, sequenced in a study of T cell changes during pregnancy in multiple sclerosis. Using immunoSEQ multiplex PCR, the repertoire was profiled, and TCRdb retains in-frame clones only, with some absent. This table has approximately 40,000 clones, 85% to 95% appearing once. Sequenced here: CD8+ T cells from peripheral blood mononuclear cells, sampled in the third trimester of pregnancy. These receptors were taken from a female donor with multiple sclerosis, enrolled in a pregnancy study.

J is TRBJ1-6 and V is TRBV5-4; D gene unclear. Germline loops: CDR1 SGHNT, CDR2 YYREEE (reference sequence). The V and J ends lost 1 base and 0 bases respectively, with 8 bases between them. The CDR3 loop spans 16 amino acids. The CDR3 DNA reads TGTGCCAGCAGCTTGTTTCCGTCCTCCTATAATTCACCCCTCCACTTT. Its translation: CASSLFPSSYNSPLHF.

CDR3 region: CASSLVANTEAFF. DNA of the CDR3: TGTGCCAGCAGCTTAGTGGCAAACACTGAAGCTTTCTTT. This chain uses TRBV7-3 with TRBJ1-1; D is unresolved. The CDR3 spans 13 residues. Trimming stripped 2 bases from V and 2 bases from J, with 6 bases between. Germline values: CDR1 SGHTA, CDR2 FQGTGA.

This chain links TRBV10-3 with TRBJ2-5, with 9 positions matching TRBD2. This CDR3 is built from 14 residues. Trimming took 2 bases from V and 5 from J; bases not matched to a gene: 3. Germline CDR1 ENHRY, CDR2 SYGVKD. Here the CDR3 reads CAISEASGVETQYF. The CDR3 DNA reads TGTGCCATCAGTGAGGCTAGCGGGGTTGAGACCCAGTACTTC.

This rearrangement joins TRBV2 to TRBJ2-3; 12 bases match TRBD2. V shed 5 bases and J 5 bases; nucleotides not matched to a gene: 8. The CDR3 has 16 residues. In germline, CDR1 is SNHLY, CDR2 FYNNEI. The chain's CDR3 is CASSSRTSGAVDTQYF. CDR3 in DNA: TGTGCCAGCAGTTCGCGGACTAGCGGGGCTGTAGATACGCAGTATTTT.

This chain connects TRBV27 to TRBJ2-7; TRBD2 matches at 7 bases. V shed 3 bases and J 3 bases; nucleotides not matched to a gene: 5. The germline V gene has CDR1 MNHEY and CDR2 SMNVEV (reference sequence). This CDR3 contains 14 residues. CDR3 coding DNA: TGTGCCAGCAGTTTGCGGGGGAACCTCTACGAGCAGTACTTC. This encodes CASSLRGNLYEQYF.

The CDR3 bases are TGTGCCAGCAGCCCCTATGCTGGCACAGGGGAAGCTTTCTTT. Translation gives CASSPYAGTGEAFF. The V gene is TRBV7-9, the J gene TRBJ1-1, with D tentatively TRBD1 (6 bases). V lost 5 bases to trimming and J lost 8 bases, with 18 bases between them. CDR3 length: 14 amino acids. The germline gives CDR1 SEHNR, CDR2 FQNEAQ (reference sequence).

The CDR3 reads CASSELFQGVGSWVNQPQHF. The CDR3 coding sequence is TGTGCCAGCAGTGAACTTTTCCAGGGCGTTGGATCTTGGGTAAATCAGCCCCAGCATTTT. The rearrangement links TRBV6-1 to TRBJ1-5; D is perhaps TRBD1 (5 bases). Trimming took off 2 bases at V and 4 bases at J, with 27 bases between the two ends. Germline CDR1 and CDR2: MNHNS and SASEGT. CDR3 length equals 20 residues.

The V call is TRBV4-1, the J call TRBJ2-1; no reliable D call. There are 13 residues in the CDR3. Trimming stripped 1 base from V and 9 bases from J, with 10 bases between. Germline V gives CDR1 MGHRA, CDR2 YSYEKL. The chain's CDR3 is CASSQAGSGEQFF. CDR3 sequence (DNA): TGCGCCAGCAGCCAAGCCGGGTCGGGTGAGCAGTTCTTC.

The V and J genes are TRBV9 and TRBJ1-6; D call uncertain. The CDR3 spans 14 residues. Germline assignment: CDR1 SGDLS and CDR2 YYNGEE. The V and J ends lost 0 bases and 10 bases respectively, with 11 bases between them. CDR3 protein: CASSVVPGQSPLHF. DNA of the CDR3: TGTGCCAGCAGCGTAGTCCCGGGTCAGTCACCCCTCCACTTT.

The gene calls are TRBV9 and TRBJ2-1, with 9 bases that match TRBD2. This CDR3 has 16 amino acids. Germline V gene data show CDR1 as SGDLS and CDR2 as YYNGEE. V was pared by 0 bases and J by 4 bases, with 5 bases of the junction left unmatched. The CDR3 nucleotides read TGTGCCAGCAGCGTAGGTAGCGGGGGTTTGTACAATGAGCAGTTCTTC. This sequence encodes CASSVGSGGLYNEQFF.

V usage is TRBV11-2 and J usage is TRBJ2-7, with 7 bases fitting TRBD1. The CDR3 length is 14 residues. Germline V gives CDR1 SGHAT, CDR2 FQNNGV. J gave up 4 bases and V 1 base, and 4 bases lay outside the gene matches. CDR3 residues: CASSLGDRKYEQYF. Written as DNA, the CDR3 is TGTGCCAGCAGCTTAGGGGACAGAAAATACGAGCAGTACTTC.

CDR3 loop: CASSLTGVVNEQFF. The CDR3 nucleotides read TGTGCCAGCAGTTTAACAGGGGTAGTCAATGAGCAGTTCTTC. The rearrangement joins TRBV27 to TRBJ2-1, with TRBD1 matching over 7 bases. The CDR3 runs 14 residues. Losses at the gene ends were 2 bases for V and 6 bases for J; bases not matched to a gene: 4. Germline V lookup: CDR1 MNHEY, CDR2 SMNVEV (reference sequence).

The chain is built from TRBV10-2 and TRBJ1-1; 11 bases fit TRBD1. The CDR3 spans 15 residues. V shed 6 bases, J shed 3 bases, and the junction held 6 bases outside the gene matches. Germline assignment: CDR1 WSHSY and CDR2 SAAADI. The CDR3 spells CASRTGTGGDTEAFF. The CDR3, as DNA: TGCGCCAGCAGAACCGGGACAGGGGGGGACACTGAAGCTTTCTTT.

The gene calls are TRBV7-6 and TRBJ2-3, with 10 positions matching TRBD2. The CDR3 sequence is 13 residues long. The ends lost 10 bases at V and 4 bases at J; junction bases unmatched: 5. Germline V gives CDR1 SGHVS, CDR2 FNYEAQ. The CDR3 reads CATKRGGADTQYF. CDR3 DNA sequence: TGTGCCACAAAGCGGGGGGGTGCAGATACGCAGTATTTT. The full variable domain, completed using reference TRBV7-6 and TRBJ2-3, is GAGVSQSPRYKVTKRGQDVALRCDPISGHVSLYWYRQALGQGPEFLTYFNYEAQQDKSGLPNDRFSAERPEGSISTLTIQRTEQRDSAMYRCATKRGGADTQYFGPGTRLTVL.

V usage is TRBV19 and J usage is TRBJ2-2; D possibly corresponds to TRBD1 (6 bases). CDR1 and CDR2 (germline): LNHDA, SQIVND (reference sequence). The CDR3 runs to 13 residues. V shed 7 bases and J shed 3 bases, with 9 bases lying between them. In DNA form, the CDR3 reads TGTGCCAGTATTAAGGGGGACACCGGGGAGCTGTTTTTT. Translated: CASIKGDTGELFF.

The V gene is TRBV19, the J gene TRBJ1-1; 10 positions agree with TRBD1. With V trimmed by 4 bases and J by 4 bases, 3 bases remained unmatched. The CDR3 extends over 14 amino acids. Per germline, CDR1 LNHDA and CDR2 SQIVND (reference sequence). The CDR3 DNA reads TGTGCCAGTAGTAGGGACAGGGGACTCACTGAAGCTTTCTTT. Translating it yields CASSRDRGLTEAFF.

This chain uses TRBV5-1 with TRBJ2-7; perhaps TRBD2 as D (6 bases). V lost 4 bases to trimming and J lost 7 bases, with 12 bases between them. The CDR3 totals 12 residues. CDR1 is SGHRS, CDR2 YFSETQ, per germline. Here the CDR3 DNA reads TGCGCCAGCAGCCACGGACGGGGGGAGCAGTACTTC. Translating gives CASSHGRGEQYF.

The chain joins TRBV13 to TRBJ1-2, with D unclear. The CDR3 spans 14 residues. CDR1 is PRHDT, CDR2 FYEKMQ, per germline (reference sequence). Trimming removed 2 bases from V and 4 bases from J, with 11 bases in between. As DNA, the CDR3 is TGTGCCAGCAGCTTAAACAGAGATTTCTATGGCTACACCTTC. This sequence encodes CASSLNRDFYGYTF.

The chain carries TRBV19 and TRBJ1-1, with D perhaps TRBD1 (5 bases). There are 13 residues in the CDR3. The ends were cut back, 3 bases at V and 2 bases at J, with 7 bases in the middle. Germline V gene sequence: CDR1 LNHDA, CDR2 SQIVND (reference sequence). CDR3 in amino acids: CASSIDRNTEAFF. As DNA, the CDR3 is TGTGCCAGTAGTATCGACAGAAACACTGAAGCTTTCTTT.

The rearrangement joins TRBV27 to TRBJ1-6; D is ambiguous. Germline V CDR1 and CDR2: MNHEY, SMNVEV (reference sequence). This CDR3 is 13 amino acids long. Trimming cost V 2 bases and J 10 bases, with 9 bases left between them. As DNA, the CDR3 is TGTGCCAGCAGTTTAAGCCCTTTATCACCCCTCCACTTT. It encodes CASSLSPLSPLHF.

This sequence joins TRBV4-1 and TRBJ2-1, with a possible D match to TRBD1 (6 bases). V was pared by 0 bases and J by 4 bases, with 10 bases between. There are 15 residues in the CDR3. Germline V CDR1 and CDR2: MGHRA, YSYEKL. DNA of the CDR3: TGCGCCAGCAGCCAAGATAAGACAGGTTACAATGAGCAGTTCTTC. It translates to CASSQDKTGYNEQFF.

This clone was seen only once. The V gene is TRBV15, the J gene TRBJ1-5; 8 bases align to TRBD1. CDR1 is LNHNV and CDR2 is YYDKDF in the germline V gene (reference sequence). The trim removed 0 bases at V and 5 bases at J, leaving 12 bases unmatched. This CDR3 spans 18 amino acids. The CDR3 protein is CATSRDKGFGQGYQPQHF. CDR3 coding DNA: TGTGCCACCAGCAGAGATAAGGGGTTCGGACAGGGCTATCAGCCCCAGCATTTT.

This clone is termed medium-sized. The V call is TRBV27, the J call TRBJ1-1, with D hard to call. Germline V gives CDR1 MNHEY, CDR2 SMNVEV (reference sequence). V was shortened by 6 bases and J by 1 base, with 15 bases between the two germline ends. The CDR3 loop spans 15 amino acids. The CDR3 sequence: CASSMRAGGNTEAFF. CDR3 bases: TGTGCCAGCAGCATGAGGGCAGGAGGGAACACTGAAGCTTTCTTT.

This chain uses TRBV9 with TRBJ2-3; D is possibly TRBD1 (6 bases). The germline V gene has CDR1 SGDLS and CDR2 YYNGEE. V lost 0 bases, J lost 11 bases, and 25 bases lay in between. This CDR3 has 17 amino acids. CDR3 sequence: CASSVAPNRVRRYEQYF. The CDR3 DNA follows: TGTGCCAGCAGCGTAGCTCCCAACAGGGTCCGGCGTTATGAGCAGTATTTT.

The V gene is TRBV27, the J gene TRBJ2-5; D perhaps matches TRBD1 (6 bases). The CDR3 covers 16 residues. V dropped 0 bases and J dropped 5 bases, with 16 bases sitting between them. Germline V gene sequence: CDR1 MNHEY, CDR2 SMNVEV (reference sequence). Here the CDR3 reads CASSLSRQGSGETQYF. In nucleotides, the CDR3 is TGTGCCAGCAGTTTATCTCGGCAGGGGTCGGGGGAGACCCAGTACTTC.

The rearrangement joins TRBV4-1 to TRBJ2-5; TRBD1 matches at 9 bases. Germline CDR1 MGHRA, CDR2 YSYEKL. The J segment lost 5 bases and the V segment lost 5 bases, leaving 6 bases of the junction unmatched. The CDR3 length is 14 residues. The CDR3: CASSKGTGWETQYF. The CDR3, as DNA: TGCGCCAGCAGCAAAGGGACAGGGTGGGAGACCCAGTACTTC.

The rearrangement joins TRBV18 to TRBJ2-2, with D possibly TRBD2 on 6 matching bases. In germline, CDR1 is KGHSH, CDR2 LQKENI. Trimming shortened V by 3 bases and J by 5 bases, and 16 bases separated the two germline ends. The CDR3 spans 16 residues. CDR3 DNA: TGTGCCAGCTCACCCCAGAGGGAGGTATGGACCGGGGAGCTGTTTTTT. This gives the protein CASSPQREVWTGELFF.